Below, 19 T cell receptor beta chains from the same sample are listed, as sequenced in a study of blood T cells in healthy people across ages. Using a J-beta primer mix together with a sample-barcoded 5' primer, a second PCR was run for about 6 to 12 cycles. From the 5' RACE reads, TCRdb called clonotypes with MiXCR, one entry per CDR3 protein. The table shows some 1.6 million distinct CDR3 sequences, with 30% to 35% occurring only once. Input material: blood. All receptors derive from a woman aged 30 to 39 in good health.

This clonotype was observed a few times. This chain joins TRBV14 and TRBJ2-7; 7 bases agree with TRBD1. Germline lookup yields CDR1 SGHDN and CDR2 FVKESK. The CDR3 covers 15 residues. The trim removed 4 bases at V and 2 bases at J, leaving 8 bases unmatched. The CDR3 sequence: CASSRTGQTTYEQYF. The CDR3 region has the DNA TGTGCCAGCAGCCGGACAGGACAAACTACCTACGAGCAGTACTTC.

This clonotype occurred many times. The chain combines TRBV4-1 with TRBJ2-5; a weak D match, TRBD2 (6 bases). This CDR3 has 13 residues. Germline V gives CDR1 MGHRA, CDR2 YSYEKL. V was clipped by 6 bases and J by 4 bases, with 12 bases between them. CDR3: CASSRELGETQYF. The DNA of the CDR3 is TGCGCCAGCAGTCGGGAGTTAGGAGAGACCCAGTACTTC.

Turning to this clonotype: The junction departs from the called germline gene at one end, perhaps through a read error. The chain combines TRBV4-1 with TRBJ1-4, with D possibly TRBD1 on 5 matching bases. CDR1 is MGHRA and CDR2 is YSYEKL in the germline V gene. CDR3 length: 14 amino acids. This CDR3 is CASRQAGGREKRFF. In DNA, the CDR3 is TGCGCCAGCAGACAGGCCGGCGGTCGGGAAAAACGGTTTTTT.

The rearrangement joins TRBV7-9 to TRBJ1-2; D uncertain. Deletions cut 1 base from V and 4 bases from J, with 19 bases between. Germline V gene lookup returns CDR1 SEHNR and CDR2 FQNEAQ (reference sequence). The CDR3 sequence is 17 residues long. The CDR3: CASSLEGPRTQIYGYTF. DNA of the CDR3: TGTGCCAGCAGCTTAGAGGGCCCCCGCACCCAAATCTATGGCTACACCTTC.

Comments on this clonotype: With only one base between it and a far larger clone, this is likely a read error. This rearrangement joins TRBV9 to TRBJ2-7; D not certain. Germline loops: CDR1 SGDLS, CDR2 YYNGEE. CDR3 length: 12 residues. As DNA, the CDR3 is TGTGCCAGCAGCTCGGACGGCTACGGGCAGTACTTC. This encodes CASSSDGYGQYF.

About this clonotype itself: This may arise from a read error, as a much more abundant clone is one base away. The V gene is TRBV12-3 or TRBV12-4, the J gene TRBJ1-5, with D hard to call. This CDR3 comprises 14 residues. This chain's CDR3 is CASSLMGNNRPQHF. The CDR3 DNA sequence: TGTGCCAGCAGTTTAATGGGTAATAATCGGCCCCAGCATTTT.

This clonotype was counted between two and nine times. One end of the junction fails to match germline, which may point to a read error. The chain recombines TRBV6-1 with TRBJ2-7; TRBD2 aligns across 15 bases. There are 19 residues in the CDR3. The germline gives CDR1 MNHNS, CDR2 SASEGT. CDR3 amino acids: CASSGQGGTSGGLPHERYF. CDR3 nucleotide sequence: TGTGCCAGCAGTGGACAGGGTGGGACTAGCGGGGGGCTGCCCCACGAGCGGTACTTC.

In this sample, this clonotype turned up a few times. The chain employs TRBV20-1 and TRBJ1-5; tentatively, D is TRBD1 (5 bases). The CDR3 is 13 amino acids. The germline CDR1 and CDR2 sequences are DFQATT and SNEGSKA (reference sequence). Trimming took 5 bases from V and 2 from J, leaving 10 bases between them. The CDR3 region has the DNA TGCAGTGCTCTGACAGAAGGCAATCAGCCCCAGCATTTT. Amino acids: CSALTEGNQPQHF.

The chain couples TRBV29-1 to TRBJ2-2; tentatively, D is TRBD1 (6 bases). With 3 bases removed from V and 2 bases from J, the gap between germline ends came to 10 bases. The CDR3 consists of 14 residues. Germline V gene data show CDR1 as SQVTM and CDR2 as ANQGSEA. The DNA of the CDR3 is TGCAGCGTTGAGCCGGACAGCAACACCGGGGAGCTGTTTTTT. Protein sequence: CSVEPDSNTGELFF.

The chain carries TRBV2 and TRBJ2-1, with a weak D call TRBD2 (5 bases). The V end was cut by 7 bases, the J end by 9 bases, with 13 bases between. The germline CDR1 and CDR2 sequences are SNHLY and FYNNEI. This CDR3 has 12 residues. CDR3 coding DNA: TGTGCCAGCAAAAACATAGCGTCTGAGCAGTTCTTC. It is translated as CASKNIASEQFF. Together with reference TRBV2 and TRBJ2-1, the CDR3 gives the full variable domain: EPEVTQTPSHQVTQMGQEVILRCVPISNHLYFYWYRQILGQKVEFLVSFYNNEISEKSEIFDDQFSVERPDGSNFTLKIRSTKLEDSAMYFCASKNIASEQFFGPGTRLTVL.

This clonotype turned up a few times. This sequence joins TRBV6-1 and TRBJ2-1; possibly TRBD1 for D (5 bases). This CDR3 is 16 amino acids long. Germline-derived CDR1 and CDR2 are MNHNS and SASEGT. The ends were cut back, 6 bases at V and 5 bases at J, with 20 bases in the middle. CDR3 sequence: CASRAPGILGNNEQFF. CDR3 nucleotide sequence: TGTGCCAGCAGGGCCCCAGGGATTTTGGGTAACAATGAGCAGTTCTTC.

The sample holds a few counts of this clonotype. The V and J genes are TRBV5-1 and TRBJ2-7; 9 positions match TRBD1. Germline CDR1 is SGHRS and CDR2 is YFSETQ. V shed 2 bases, J shed 1 base, and the junction held 13 bases outside the gene matches. CDR3 length: 18 residues. CDR3 sequence reads: CASSFRPGTGTYSYEQYF. As DNA, the CDR3 is TGCGCCAGCAGCTTCCGTCCCGGGACAGGGACCTATTCCTACGAGCAGTACTTC.

A few counts support this clonotype. The chain has TRBV7-3 and TRBJ2-2; no definite D call. Trimming left V 6 bases short and J 5 bases short, with 13 bases between. This CDR3 has 14 amino acids. From germline, CDR1 is SGHTA and CDR2 FQGTGA. CDR3 protein: CASRPPTRTGELFF. As DNA, the CDR3 is TGTGCCAGCAGACCCCCGACCAGGACCGGGGAGCTGTTTTTT.

This clonotype occurred many times. The chain links TRBV27 to TRBJ1-6, with a possible D match to TRBD1 (5 bases). The CDR3 is 15 amino acids. CDR1 and CDR2 from the germline V gene are MNHEY and SMNVEV (reference sequence). V dropped 2 bases and J dropped 7 bases, with 12 bases sitting between them. CDR3: CASSLGRGWNSPLHF. The CDR3 DNA sequence: TGTGCCAGCAGTTTAGGGAGGGGCTGGAATTCACCCCTCCACTTT.

This chain links TRBV28 with TRBJ1-5; 9 bases are shared with TRBD1. The germline V gene has CDR1 MDHEN and CDR2 SYDVKM. CDR3 length: 14 amino acids. J was trimmed by 11 bases and V by 5 bases; bases with no gene match: 10. CDR3 sequence (DNA): TGTGCCAGCAGTGGACAGGGGAGGGGGCAGACCCAGCATTTT. Translation gives CASSGQGRGQTQHF.

This sequence joins TRBV6-5 and TRBJ2-1; 11 bases align to TRBD2. J lost 5 bases, V lost 11 bases, and 14 bases had no gene match. The CDR3 covers 16 residues. The germline CDR1 and CDR2 sequences are MNHEY and SVGAGI. CDR3 residues: CACKWRLAGTHNEQFF. The DNA of the CDR3 is TGTGCCTGCAAATGGAGACTAGCGGGGACCCACAATGAGCAGTTCTTC.

The chain has TRBV9 and TRBJ1-1; the match to TRBD1 covers 7 bases. V lost 2 bases to trimming and J lost 5 bases; unmatched junction nucleotides: 3. The CDR3 totals 13 residues. Germline assignment: CDR1 SGDLS and CDR2 YYNGEE. The CDR3 coding sequence is TGTGCCAGCAGCGTTCAGACAGGGACTGAAGCTTTCTTT. Protein: CASSVQTGTEAFF. The full variable domain, completed using reference TRBV9 and TRBJ1-1, is DSGVTQTPKHLITATGQRVTLRCSPRSGDLSVYWYQQSLDQGLQFLIQYYNGEERAKGNILERFSAQQFPDLHSELNLSSLELGDSALYFCASSVQTGTEAFFGQGTRLTVV.

V usage is TRBV18 and J usage is TRBJ1-1; D might be TRBD1 (6 bases). The length of the CDR3 is 11 residues. CDR1 is KGHSH and CDR2 is LQKENI in the germline V gene. V was clipped by 6 bases and J by 9 bases, with 11 bases between them. This CDR3 is CASSIRGKAFF. The CDR3, as DNA: TGTGCCAGCTCGATCAGGGGAAAAGCTTTCTTT.

The chain is built from TRBV27 and TRBJ1-1; D is uncertain. Germline V gene sequence: CDR1 MNHEY, CDR2 SMNVEV (reference sequence). This CDR3 has 13 amino acids. Trimming took off 2 bases at V and 13 bases at J, with 17 bases between the two ends. In DNA form, the CDR3 reads TGTGCCAGCAGTTTACGTAGTGGTCGGCGGGGTTTCTTT. It is translated as CASSLRSGRRGFF.